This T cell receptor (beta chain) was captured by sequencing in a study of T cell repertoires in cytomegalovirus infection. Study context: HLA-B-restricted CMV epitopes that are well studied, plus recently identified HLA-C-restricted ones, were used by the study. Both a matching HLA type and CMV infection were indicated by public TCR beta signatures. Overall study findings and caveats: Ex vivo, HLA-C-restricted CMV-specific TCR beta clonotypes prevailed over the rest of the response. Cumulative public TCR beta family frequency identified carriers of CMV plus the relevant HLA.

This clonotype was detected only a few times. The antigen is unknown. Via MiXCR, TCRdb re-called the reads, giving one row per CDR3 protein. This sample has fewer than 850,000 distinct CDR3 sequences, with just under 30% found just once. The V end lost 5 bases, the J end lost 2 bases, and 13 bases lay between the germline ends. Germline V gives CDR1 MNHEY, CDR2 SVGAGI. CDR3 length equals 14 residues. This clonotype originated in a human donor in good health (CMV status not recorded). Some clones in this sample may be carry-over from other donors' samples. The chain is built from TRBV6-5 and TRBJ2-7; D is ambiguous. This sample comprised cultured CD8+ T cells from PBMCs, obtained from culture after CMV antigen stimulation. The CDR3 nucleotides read TGTGCCAGCAGTCCTGACTCCATGGCCTACGAGCAGTACTTC. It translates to CASSPDSMAYEQYF.